This T cell receptor (beta chain) was profiled in a study of blood T cells in healthy people across ages. Study context: Roughly one uniquely barcoded beta molecule per two T cells was captured.

Isolation per sample recovered at least 7 million PBMCs. PCR was performed a second time for about 7 to 11 cycles using a sample-barcoded 5' primer and a J-beta primer mix. Each cDNA was tagged by a template-switch adaptor containing 12 random nucleotides. TCRdb re-analysed the 5' RACE reads in MiXCR, keeping a single row per CDR3 protein. The top ten hold more than 4% of the sample, which has about 1.5 million distinct CDR3 sequences, around 40% seen once. Concerning this clonotype itself: Its antigen is still unknown.

Study-wide results and caveats: The long-lived group displayed more naive CD4+ cells, plus higher diversity, than the aged donors did.

The CDR3 runs to 16 residues. The ends lost 5 bases at V and 11 bases at J; junction bases unmatched: 16. Germline V gives CDR1 SGHDN, CDR2 FVKESK. Sequencing input: blood. This chain joins TRBV14 and TRBJ2-5; 11 positions match TRBD2. The source of this sequence is a woman in her late teens or twenties in good health. The CDR3 nucleotides read TGTGCCAGCAGCTACCTAGCGGGGGGACCCTACAATGAGCAGTACTTC. It specifies CASSYLAGGPYNEQYF.